This section outlines one TCR beta chain sequence together with its context. The antigen it recognizes is unknown. Base quality data are lacking; no much larger clone is found one base away. At one collaborating source in Seattle, patients were enrolled during active infection and were followed longitudinally through the course of disease. Each collaborating institution followed its own protocols to collect whole blood in K2EDTA tubes. Collaborator samples were shipped for TCRbeta analysis as frozen whole blood, isolated PBMCs, or DNA extracted from either sample type. The immunoSEQ Assay, a bias-controlled multiplex PCR, was used to amplify TCRbeta CDR3 regions from genomic DNA. From the authors' description of their analysis: Within the assay, amplification of reference gene primers was used to estimate how many nucleated cells each sample contained. To quantify the absolute abundance of each unique TCRbeta CDR3 rearrangement, sequence reads were collapsed and filtered. For each sample, productive Simpson clonality was calculated as the square root of Simpson's diversity index across productive rearrangements. Held by TCRdb, this immuneACCESS table contains in-frame sequences only and omits some clones. Under half of the omission traces to an unresolved V gene where checked; the cause of the rest is unknown. V and J calls and clone size come straight from that table; D and trimming were deduced from the DNA. Across this sample there are 300,000 to 400,000 clones, with 87% seen only once. The ten largest clones add up to about 6% of the sample.

This sample was included in a study of blood T cell repertoires in COVID-19 (TCRdb year 2020). General notes on the study: Samples covering the acute and convalescent phases of COVID-19 were provided by collaborators in the United States, Italy and Spain. Subjects who had been exposed to COVID-19, were actively infected with it, or had recovered from it provided the deeply sampled blood TCRbeta repertoires that made up the dataset. The material from the prospective study consisted of cDNA or gDNA derived from T cells, B-cell-depleted T cells, or PBMCs. HLA class I and class II types, where available, came from metadata supplied by the sample provider rather than from assay-based typing. Samples came from the ongoing ImmuneRACE study (first 160 participants) plus 1,254 subjects from 6 global collaborators. The sample metadata nearly always contained a de-identified subject ID, COVID-19 status, age in years and sex. The repertoires were made available in a free public database intended to serve as a resource for research on the immune response to SARS-CoV-2. The study at large found these results: Clinical and demographic metadata were provided uncurated, with the amount varying by source and participant.

From its cysteine to its phenylalanine, the CDR3 spans 18 amino acids. Only CDR3 DNA is held: 54 bases, read in frame from base 1. Reading the germline V gene (reference sequence) gives CDR1 LNHDA and CDR2 SQIVND. V ends up 6 bases short and J 8 bases short, with an unmatched junction base count of 20. The receptor was isolated from a woman in her forties or fifties with COVID-19, enrolled during active disease. The chain employs TRBV19 and TRBJ2-1; 9 bases in between match TRBD2. Material: peripheral blood. The DNA reads as follows: TGTGCCAGTAGCCCACAAATACTAGCGGGCAAATTAGTCGATGAGCAGTTCTTC. The encoded protein is CASSPQILAGKLVDEQFF.